This passage covers 17 T cell receptor beta chains from one sample sequenced in a study of blood T cell repertoires in COVID-19. Assay used: immunoSEQ multiplex PCR; TCRdb lists only in-frame clones, some missing. The top ten clones hold 10% of a sample with 130,000 to 150,000 clones, more than 65% of them seen once. The sequenced material came from peripheral blood. The receptor source for this set is a man aged 55 to 69 with active or convalescent COVID-19.

This clone occurred a few times. The chain recombines TRBV18 with TRBJ1-2, with no clear D. Trimming took off 4 bases at V and 1 base at J, with 13 bases between the two ends. The CDR3 consists of 15 residues. Germline V gives CDR1 KGHSH, CDR2 LQKENI. CDR3 protein: CASSQFSEVNYGYTF. In DNA form, the CDR3 reads TGTGCCAGCTCACAATTTTCGGAGGTTAACTATGGCTACACCTTC.

The CDR3 loop is CASSQYGTGPEAFF. Here the CDR3 DNA reads TGTGCCAGCAGTCAGTATGGGACAGGCCCTGAAGCTTTCTTT. The V and J genes are TRBV27 and TRBJ1-1; 8 bases are a match to TRBD1. Unmatched junction bases numbered 8, after V lost 5 bases and J lost 6 bases. The CDR3 totals 14 residues. Germline CDR1 reads MNHEY; CDR2 reads SMNVEV (reference sequence).

The chain is built from TRBV6-5 and TRBJ2-1; possibly TRBD2 for D (5 bases). The V and J ends lost 4 bases and 0 bases respectively, with 10 bases between them. This CDR3 has 15 residues. Per germline, CDR1 MNHEY and CDR2 SVGAGI. CDR3 amino acids: CASSSGLSSYNEQFF. For the CDR3, the DNA is TGTGCCAGCAGTTCTGGACTGAGCTCCTACAATGAGCAGTTCTTC.

The rearrangement links TRBV19 to TRBJ2-3, with unresolved D. The germline CDR1 and CDR2 sequences are LNHDA and SQIVND (reference sequence). CDR3 length equals 14 residues. V lost 3 bases and J 4 bases, leaving 11 bases between the germline ends. CDR3: CASSISSVADTQYF. The CDR3 coding sequence is TGTGCCAGTAGTATTTCCTCAGTGGCAGATACGCAGTATTTT.

The chain combines TRBV10-1 with TRBJ1-1; 8 nucleotides align to TRBD1. The CDR3 loop spans 14 amino acids. V dropped 2 bases and J dropped 11; count of bases not matched to a gene: 10. The germline gives CDR1 WNHNN, CDR2 SYGVQD (reference sequence). The CDR3 loop reads CASSERTGSNAAFF. The DNA for the CDR3 is TGCGCCAGCAGTGAGCGGACAGGGTCGAATGCGGCTTTCTTT.

The chain has TRBV14 and TRBJ2-1, with a weak D call TRBD1 (6 bases). The CDR3 extends over 16 amino acids. Germline CDR1 reads SGHDN; CDR2 reads FVKESK. Trimming cost V 0 bases and J 6 bases, with 15 bases left between them. The DNA for the CDR3 is TGTGCCAGCAGCCAAGACTCAGGGGCCGACTTCAATGAGCAGTTCTTC. As protein: CASSQDSGADFNEQFF. The full variable domain, completed using reference TRBV14 and TRBJ2-1, is EAGVTQFPSHSVIEKGQTVTLRCDPISGHDNLYWYRRVMGKEIKFLLHFVKESKQDESGMPNNRFLAERTGGTYSTLKVQPAELEDSGVYFCASSQDSGADFNEQFFGPGTRLTVL.

The chain employs TRBV2 and TRBJ1-2, with TRBD1 identical over 10 bases. The CDR3 spans 15 residues. Trimming removed 3 bases from V and 4 bases from J; junction bases left unmatched: 5. Germline CDR1 is SNHLY and CDR2 is FYNNEI. The DNA for the CDR3 is TGTGCCAGCAGTGATAGACAGGGGGCAAGCTATGGCTACACCTTC. Translating it yields CASSDRQGASYGYTF.

The rearrangement links TRBV3-1 (or the pseudogene TRBV3-2) to TRBJ1-1, with a weak D call TRBD1 (6 bases). The germline CDR1 and CDR2 sequences are LGHDT and YNNKEL (reference sequence). V lost 6 bases to trimming and J lost 5 bases, with 16 bases between them. CDR3 length equals 14 residues. CDR3 sequence reads: CASSLETGKTEAFF. CDR3 DNA sequence: TGTGCCAGCAGTCTCGAAACAGGGAAGACTGAAGCTTTCTTT.

This rearrangement joins TRBV5-6 to TRBJ1-2, with D possibly being TRBD1 (5 bases). CDR3 length: 14 residues. CDR1 and CDR2 from the germline V gene are SGHDT and YYEEEE. V was cut by 3 bases and J by 2 bases, with 11 bases left in between. CDR3 sequence: CASSYRTMNYGYTF. Written as DNA, the CDR3 is TGTGCCAGCAGCTACAGGACGATGAACTATGGCTACACCTTC.

Comments on this clone: Germline and junction disagree at one end, which may indicate a read error. This chain links TRBV7-7 with TRBJ2-1; D is unclear. The CDR3 loop spans 14 amino acids. Per the germline V gene, CDR1 is SSHAT and CDR2 is FNYEAQ (reference sequence). CDR3 nucleotide sequence: TGTGCTAGCAGCTTTTCACCAGTCTACAATGAGCAGTTCTTC. It is translated as CASSFSPVYNEQFF.

V usage is TRBV19 and J usage is TRBJ2-4, with 7 bases lining up with TRBD2. Germline V gene data show CDR1 as LNHDA and CDR2 as SQIVND (reference sequence). The CDR3 runs 17 residues. V lost 1 base to trimming and J lost 0 bases; unmatched junction nucleotides: 6. The DNA of the CDR3 is TGTGCCAGTAGTATAGGGCGGGGGACGGTAGCCAAAAACATTCAGTACTTC. Its translation: CASSIGRGTVAKNIQYF.

V usage is TRBV9 and J usage is TRBJ1-1; D might be TRBD1 (5 bases). The ends were cut back, 4 bases at V and 1 base at J, with 11 bases in the middle. This CDR3 is built from 14 residues. The germline V gene has CDR1 SGDLS and CDR2 YYNGEE. DNA of the CDR3: TGTGCCAGCAGCCGCGGGACGGGGAACACTGAAGCTTTCTTT. This codes for CASSRGTGNTEAFF.

The chain carries TRBV12-1 and TRBJ1-2; the table's D call TRBD1 went unverified against the DNA. TRBV12-1 is deemed a pseudogene. The CDR3 is 18 residues long. The CDR3 nucleotides are TGTGCCAGCAGCTTCACACGGACAGGGAAGATTTGGGGCTATGGCTACACCTTC. It yields the protein CASSFTRTGKIWGYGYTF.

The rearrangement links TRBV19 to TRBJ1-4; TRBD1 agrees at 9 bases. CDR3 length: 15 amino acids. V was pared by 5 bases and J by 0 bases, with 1 base of the junction left unmatched. Looked up from germline, CDR1 is LNHDA and CDR2 is SQIVND (reference sequence). The CDR3 DNA sequence: TGTGCCAGTAGTGGACAGGGGCCAACTAATGAAAAACTGTTTTTT. Amino acid sequence: CASSGQGPTNEKLFF. Based on the CDR3 plus reference TRBV19 and TRBJ1-4, the full variable domain is DGGITQSPKYLFRKEGQNVTLSCEQNLNHDAMYWYRQDPGQGLRLIYYSQIVNDFQKGDIAEGYSVSREKKESFPLTVTSAQKNPTAFYLCASSGQGPTNEKLFFGSGTQLSVL.

The chain recombines TRBV4-1 with TRBJ1-2; no reliable D call. Germline values: CDR1 MGHRA, CDR2 YSYEKL. V was clipped by 0 bases and J by 8 bases, with 16 bases between them. The CDR3 contains 15 residues. The CDR3 reads CASSQDPSTDWGYTF. In DNA form, the CDR3 reads TGCGCCAGCAGCCAAGATCCCTCGACGGACTGGGGCTACACCTTC.

This clone was detected once. V and J are TRBV9 and TRBJ2-3; 10 bases align to TRBD2. The ends lost 0 bases at V and 5 bases at J; junction bases unmatched: 6. The CDR3 consists of 16 residues. CDR1 is SGDLS and CDR2 is YYNGEE in the germline V gene. The CDR3 protein is CASSVDGGLAKDTQYF. In nucleotides, the CDR3 is TGTGCCAGCAGCGTAGACGGGGGACTAGCGAAAGATACGCAGTATTTT.

This chain connects TRBV30 to TRBJ2-7, with D possibly matching TRBD1 (5 bases). The CDR3 is 13 amino acids. V lost 3 bases to trimming and J lost 3 bases, with 12 bases between them. From germline, CDR1 is GTSNPN and CDR2 SVGIG (reference sequence). In DNA, the CDR3 is TGTGCCTGGAGCAGGGTTGGGAACTACGAGCAGTACTTC. It is translated as CAWSRVGNYEQYF.